This T cell receptor beta chain emerged from a study of control samples from healthy donors and cancer patients. The protocol was immunoSEQ multiplex PCR, while the TCRdb copy is restricted to in-frame clones and leaves out a portion. The table lists 150,000 or so clones, 92% of them singletons. With V trimmed by 8 bases and J by 3 bases, 10 bases remained unmatched. CDR1 and CDR2 (germline): MDHEN, SYDVKM. This CDR3 region has 14 residues. The chain joins TRBV28 to TRBJ2-7; 7 bases agree with TRBD1. The sequenced material came from blood. The clonotype comes from a woman aged 45-59 years in good health. The CDR3 region has the DNA TGTGCCAGCTCCCGGGACCAGGGGGTCTACGAGCAGTACTTC. It specifies CASSRDQGVYEQYF.